This T cell receptor beta chain was sequenced for a study of Ad26.COV2.S vaccination and SARS-CoV-2 variants. Turning to this clone: Its antigen is still unknown.

Treatment defined: about 20 received Ad26.COV2.S at low or high dose, single or two shots; five or six received placebo; per-sample allocation not given. Vaccine and placebo recipients were sampled on day 63 after the first injection. Study-level results: Possibly, TCR breadth and depth analyses underestimated total T cell responses.

The protocol was immunoSEQ multiplex PCR, while the TCRdb copy is restricted to in-frame clones and leaves out a portion. The sample shows hundreds of thousands of clones, about 88% of them seen only once. The CDR3 has 14 amino acids. The V gene's germline CDR1 is MNHEY and CDR2 SVGAGI. V lost 6 bases and J 4 bases, leaving 15 bases between the germline ends. The rearrangement uses TRBV6-5 and TRBJ1-2; D unresolved. The sequence derives from a person between 18 and 65 years old who received the Ad26.COV2.S COVID-19 vaccine or a placebo. Here the sequenced sample was peripheral blood, taken in a trial of Ad26.COV2.S vaccine versus placebo. The CDR3 DNA reads TGTGCCAGCAGGCCCCGTTCAGGCCTCTATGGCTACACCTTC. Translated, it gives CASRPRSGLYGYTF.